Sequencing of this T cell receptor (beta chain) was carried out in a study of OX40 agonist ivuxolimab in advanced cancers. Produced via immunoSEQ multiplex PCR; TCRdb's table is partial and in-frame only. The sample records about 56,000 clones, around 82% being singletons. Concerning this clone itself: The antigen is unknown.

General observations from the study: In the 0.1 to 3.0 mg/kg range, CD4+ and CD8+ blood T cells had expanded clonally by week 6.

From germline, CDR1 is SGHTA and CDR2 FQGNSA. CDR3 length: 15 amino acids. The V segment lost 1 base and the J segment 5 bases; nucleotides outside the gene matches: 6. The material was CD4+ or CD8+ T cells sorted from blood, obtained in a trial of the OX40 agonist ivuxolimab. This TCR came from an adult with an advanced solid tumor such as melanoma, head and neck, liver or kidney cancer. The chain combines TRBV7-2 with TRBJ2-7, with 9 nucleotides matching TRBD2. CDR3 nucleotides: TGTGCCAGCAGCTTAGGAGCAGCGGGGGGAAACGAGCAGTACTTC. Translated, it gives CASSLGAAGGNEQYF. The full variable domain, in which reference TRBV7-2 and TRBJ2-7 provide the parts outside the CDR3, is GAGVSQSPSNKVTEKGKDVELRCDPISGHTALYWYRQSLGQGLEFLIYFQGNSAPDKSGLPSDRFSAERTGGSVSTLTIQRTQQEDSAVYLCASSLGAAGGNEQYFGPGTRLTVT.